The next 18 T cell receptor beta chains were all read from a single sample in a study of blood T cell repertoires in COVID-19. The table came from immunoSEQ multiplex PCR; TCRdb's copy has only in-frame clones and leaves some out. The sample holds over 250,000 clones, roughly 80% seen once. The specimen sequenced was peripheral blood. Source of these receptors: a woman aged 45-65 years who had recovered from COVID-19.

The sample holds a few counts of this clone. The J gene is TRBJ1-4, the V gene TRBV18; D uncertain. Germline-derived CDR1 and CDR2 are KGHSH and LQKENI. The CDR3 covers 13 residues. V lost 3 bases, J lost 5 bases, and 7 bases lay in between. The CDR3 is CASSPLLNEKLFF. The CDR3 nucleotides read TGTGCCAGCTCACCCCTCTTAAATGAAAAACTGTTTTTT.

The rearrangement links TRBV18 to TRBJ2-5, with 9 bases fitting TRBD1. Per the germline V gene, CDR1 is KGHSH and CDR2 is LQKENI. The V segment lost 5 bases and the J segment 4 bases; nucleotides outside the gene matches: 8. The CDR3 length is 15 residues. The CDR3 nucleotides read TGTGCCAGCTCAACCGGGACAGGGTTGGTAGAGACCCAGTACTTC. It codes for CASSTGTGLVETQYF.

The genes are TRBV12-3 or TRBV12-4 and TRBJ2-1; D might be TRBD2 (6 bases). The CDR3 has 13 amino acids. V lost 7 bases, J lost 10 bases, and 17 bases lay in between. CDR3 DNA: TGTGCCAGCACCCGAAAGGAGGGGCACGAGCAGTTCTTC. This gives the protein CASTRKEGHEQFF.

The CDR3 reads CASRPGGKNIQYF. The CDR3 bases are TGTGCCAGCCGGCCAGGGGGCAAAAACATTCAGTACTTC. The genes are TRBV11-2 and TRBJ2-4; 7 positions agree with TRBD1. The CDR3 contains 13 residues. Germline loops: CDR1 SGHAT, CDR2 FQNNGV. Trimming cost V 8 bases and J 3 bases; bases outside gene matches: 4.

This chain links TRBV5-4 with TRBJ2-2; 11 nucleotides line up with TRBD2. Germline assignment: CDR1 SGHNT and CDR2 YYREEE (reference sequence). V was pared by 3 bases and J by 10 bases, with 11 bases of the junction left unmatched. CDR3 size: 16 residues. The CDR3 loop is CASSYRTSGRGTELFF. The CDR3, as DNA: TGTGCCAGCAGCTACCGGACTAGCGGGCGGGGGACGGAGCTGTTTTTT.

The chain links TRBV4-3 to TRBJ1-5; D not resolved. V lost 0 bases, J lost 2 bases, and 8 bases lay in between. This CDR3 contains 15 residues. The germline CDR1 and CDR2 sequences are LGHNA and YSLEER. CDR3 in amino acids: CASSQDGERNQPQHF. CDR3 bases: TGCGCCAGCAGCCAAGACGGGGAGCGCAATCAGCCCCAGCATTTT.

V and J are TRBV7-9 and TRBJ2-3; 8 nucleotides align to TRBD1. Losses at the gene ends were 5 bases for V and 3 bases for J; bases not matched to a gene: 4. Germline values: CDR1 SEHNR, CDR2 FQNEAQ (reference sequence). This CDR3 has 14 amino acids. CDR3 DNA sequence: TGTGCCAGCAGCAGCAGGGGGCAAACAGATACGCAGTATTTT. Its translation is CASSSRGQTDTQYF.

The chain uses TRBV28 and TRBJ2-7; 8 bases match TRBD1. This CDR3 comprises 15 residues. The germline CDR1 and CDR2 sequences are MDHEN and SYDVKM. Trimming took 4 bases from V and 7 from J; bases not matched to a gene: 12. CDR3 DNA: TGTGCCAGCAGTTCTGGGCCAGGGGGCTTGGGGGAGCAGTACTTC. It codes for CASSSGPGGLGEQYF.

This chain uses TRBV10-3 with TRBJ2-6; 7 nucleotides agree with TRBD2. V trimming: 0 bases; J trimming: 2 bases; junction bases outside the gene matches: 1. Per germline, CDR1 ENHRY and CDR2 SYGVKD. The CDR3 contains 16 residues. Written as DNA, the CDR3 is TGTGCCATCAGTGAGTCGCGGGGGACTGGGGCCAACGTCCTGACTTTC. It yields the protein CAISESRGTGANVLTF.

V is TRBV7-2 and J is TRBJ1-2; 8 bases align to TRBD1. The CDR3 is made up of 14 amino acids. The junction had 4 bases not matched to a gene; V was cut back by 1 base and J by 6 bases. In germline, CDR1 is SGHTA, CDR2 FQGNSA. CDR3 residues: CASSLDPGGNGYTF. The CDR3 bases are TGTGCCAGCAGCTTAGATCCAGGGGGCAATGGCTACACCTTC.

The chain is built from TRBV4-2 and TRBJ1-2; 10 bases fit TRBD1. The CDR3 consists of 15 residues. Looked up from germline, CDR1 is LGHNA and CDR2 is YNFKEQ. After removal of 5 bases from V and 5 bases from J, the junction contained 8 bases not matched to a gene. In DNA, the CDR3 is TGTGCCAGCAGCGTACGGGACAGGGGCCGGTATGGCTACACCTTC. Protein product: CASSVRDRGRYGYTF.

The CDR3, as DNA: TGTGCCAGCAGTGTCTATAGCGGGGGGGCTCACAATGAGCAGTTCTTC. As protein: CASSVYSGGAHNEQFF. This chain links TRBV6-4 with TRBJ2-1; 11 bases align to TRBD2. Unmatched junction bases numbered 7, after V lost 4 bases and J lost 5 bases. The CDR3 loop spans 16 amino acids. The germline V gene encodes CDR1 MRHNA and CDR2 SNTAGT.

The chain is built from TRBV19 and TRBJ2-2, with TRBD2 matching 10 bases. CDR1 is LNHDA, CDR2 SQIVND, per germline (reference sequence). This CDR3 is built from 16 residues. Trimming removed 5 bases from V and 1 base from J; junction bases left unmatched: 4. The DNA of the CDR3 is TGTGCCAGTAGTGCGACTAGCGGGTGGAACACCGGGGAGCTGTTTTTT. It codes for CASSATSGWNTGELFF.

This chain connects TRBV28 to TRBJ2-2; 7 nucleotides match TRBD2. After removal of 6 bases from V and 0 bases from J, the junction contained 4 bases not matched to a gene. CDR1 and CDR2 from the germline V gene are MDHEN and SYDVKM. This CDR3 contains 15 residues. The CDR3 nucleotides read TGTGCCAGCAGCCGTCTAGCGGCGAACACCGGGGAGCTGTTTTTT. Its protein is CASSRLAANTGELFF.

CDR3 DNA: TGTGCCAGCAGCTTGGTTAGACAGGGTAATTCACCCCTCCACTTT. Translated: CASSLVRQGNSPLHF. The chain joins TRBV5-5 to TRBJ1-6; 7 positions agree with TRBD1. Per germline, CDR1 SGHKS and CDR2 YYEKEE (reference sequence). Trimming removed 0 bases from V and 6 bases from J; junction bases left unmatched: 3. The length of the CDR3 is 15 residues. Full variable domain (missing parts from reference TRBV5-5 and TRBJ1-6): DAGVTQSPTHLIKTRGQQVTLRCSPISGHKSVSWYQQVLGQGPQFIFQYYEKEERGRGNFPDRFSARQFPNYSSELNVNALLLGDSALYLCASSLVRQGNSPLHFGNGTRLTVT.

The CDR3, as DNA: TGTGCCAGCAGCCAACGACAGGGGGGCGGGGAGCTGTTTTTT. This encodes CASSQRQGGGELFF. The chain carries TRBV3-1 (or the pseudogene TRBV3-2) and TRBJ2-2; 9 bases agree with TRBD1. The CDR3 contains 14 residues. Trimming cost V 2 bases and J 7 bases; bases outside gene matches: 2. The germline V gene encodes CDR1 LGHDT and CDR2 YNNKEL (reference sequence).

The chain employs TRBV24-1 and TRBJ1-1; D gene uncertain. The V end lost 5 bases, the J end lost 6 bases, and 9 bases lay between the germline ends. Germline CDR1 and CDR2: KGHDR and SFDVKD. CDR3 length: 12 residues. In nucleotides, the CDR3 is TGTGCCACCAGTGGGCTAACAGCTGAAGCTTTCTTT. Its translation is CATSGLTAEAFF.

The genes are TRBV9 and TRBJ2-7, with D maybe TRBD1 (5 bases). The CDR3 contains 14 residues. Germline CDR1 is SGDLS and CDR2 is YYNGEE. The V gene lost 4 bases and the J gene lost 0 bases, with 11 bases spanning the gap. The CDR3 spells CASSLGDSSYEQYF. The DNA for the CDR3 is TGTGCCAGCAGCCTTGGCGACAGCTCCTACGAGCAGTACTTC.